This passage covers 28 T cell receptor beta chains from one sample sequenced in a study of blood T cell repertoires in COVID-19. Here immunoSEQ multiplex PCR was the method, and the copy in TCRdb shows in-frame clones only, minus some. Of roughly 190,000 clones detected, approximately 84% appear once; the ten largest clones hold roughly 5%. Sequencing was carried out using peripheral blood. The source of these receptors is a woman in her 70s with active or convalescent COVID-19.

This chain links TRBV19 with TRBJ2-7, with D possibly being TRBD1 (5 bases). This CDR3 is 14 amino acids long. V shed 1 base and J shed 0 bases, with 7 bases lying between them. CDR1 LNHDA and CDR2 SQIVND come from the germline V gene (reference sequence). CDR3 DNA sequence: TGTGCCAGTAGTATAGGGGGCGGCTCCTACGAGCAGTACTTC. Its protein is CASSIGGGSYEQYF. Together with reference TRBV19 and TRBJ2-7, the CDR3 gives the full variable domain: DGGITQSPKYLFRKEGQNVTLSCEQNLNHDAMYWYRQDPGQGLRLIYYSQIVNDFQKGDIAEGYSVSREKKESFPLTVTSAQKNPTAFYLCASSIGGGSYEQYFGPGTRLTVT.

This chain links TRBV3-1 (or the pseudogene TRBV3-2) with TRBJ2-1, with 10 bases aligning to TRBD2. The CDR3 loop spans 14 amino acids. The junction had 6 bases not matched to a gene; V was cut back by 4 bases and J by 9 bases. CDR1 and CDR2 (germline): LGHDT, YNNKEL (reference sequence). The chain's CDR3 is CASSPQREGIEQFF. The CDR3 DNA is TGTGCCAGCAGCCCCCAGCGGGAGGGGATTGAGCAGTTCTTC.

The V and J genes are TRBV19 and TRBJ1-5; perhaps TRBD1 as D (5 bases). Germline V gives CDR1 LNHDA, CDR2 SQIVND (reference sequence). CDR3 length equals 15 residues. Trimming stripped 3 bases from V and 5 bases from J, with 14 bases between. The CDR3 nucleotides read TGTGCCAGTAGTATCCAGGGTGGGAATCATCAGCCCCAGCATTTT. It specifies CASSIQGGNHQPQHF.

This clone has a handful of counts. V and J are TRBV30 and TRBJ1-5; D remains unclear. CDR1 and CDR2 (germline): GTSNPN, SVGIG (reference sequence). This CDR3 is 14 amino acids long. V was cut by 4 bases and J by 0 bases, with 10 bases left in between. In DNA form, the CDR3 reads TGTGCCTGGAACCGAGAGTATAGCAATCAGCCCCAGCATTTT. Protein: CAWNREYSNQPQHF.

This rearrangement joins TRBV28 to TRBJ1-1, with D perhaps matching TRBD1 (5 bases). V lost 5 bases, J lost 1 base, and 11 bases lay in between. The CDR3 is 14 amino acids. Germline V gives CDR1 MDHEN, CDR2 SYDVKM. The CDR3 DNA is TGTGCCAGCAGTCCTACAGGCCGGAACACTGAAGCTTTCTTT. This encodes CASSPTGRNTEAFF.

The chain links TRBV7-3 to TRBJ2-7, with no clear D. Germline assignment: CDR1 SGHTA and CDR2 FQGTGA. V was cut by 8 bases and J by 2 bases, with 22 bases left in between. The CDR3 is made up of 16 amino acids. CDR3 amino acids: CASAELPSPYTYEQYF. The CDR3 DNA reads TGTGCCAGCGCCGAATTGCCTAGTCCTTACACCTACGAGCAGTACTTC.

This clone turned up a few times. V is TRBV7-9 and J is TRBJ2-7; a weak D match, TRBD1 (5 bases). The V and J ends lost 5 bases and 3 bases respectively, with 20 bases between them. Germline CDR1 is SEHNR and CDR2 is FQNEAQ (reference sequence). The CDR3 loop spans 16 amino acids. The CDR3 nucleotides read TGTGCCAGCAGCCCCCCAGCCGCAGGGTCTAACTACGAGCAGTACTTC. Its translation is CASSPPAAGSNYEQYF.

CDR3 in amino acids: CASSGQLAGIYNEQFF. The CDR3 DNA is TGTGCCAGCAGTGGGCAACTAGCGGGAATCTACAATGAGCAGTTCTTC. The chain carries TRBV9 and TRBJ2-1, with 10 bases identical to TRBD2. CDR3 size: 16 residues. The J segment lost 3 bases and the V segment lost 5 bases, leaving 8 bases of the junction unmatched. Germline V CDR1 and CDR2: SGDLS, YYNGEE.

The CDR3 here is CASSTDRGGLRSNQPQHF. CDR3 coding DNA: TGTGCCAGCAGCACGGACAGGGGAGGCCTTCGAAGCAATCAGCCCCAGCATTTT. The chain uses TRBV7-9 and TRBJ1-5, with 9 bases aligning to TRBD1. The length of the CDR3 is 18 residues. CDR1 SEHNR and CDR2 FQNEAQ come from the germline V gene (reference sequence). J gave up 1 base and V 5 bases, and 12 bases lay outside the gene matches. Based on the CDR3 plus reference TRBV7-9 and TRBJ1-5, the full variable domain is DTGVSQNPRHKITKRGQNVTFRCDPISEHNRLYWYRQTLGQGPEFLTYFQNEAQLEKSRLLSDRFSAERPKGSFSTLEIQRTEQGDSAMYLCASSTDRGGLRSNQPQHFGDGTRLSIL.

V and J are TRBV7-2 and TRBJ1-2; no firm D call. The CDR3 runs 17 residues. Germline CDR1 SGHTA, CDR2 FQGNSA. Trimming left V 1 base short and J 6 bases short, with 21 bases between. The DNA for the CDR3 is TGTGCCAGCAGCTTAGTCCAGCGGCGGGGTATAGGTCATGGCTACACCTTC. It specifies CASSLVQRRGIGHGYTF.

This clone is a singleton in its sample. V usage is TRBV5-1 and J usage is TRBJ1-2, with D maybe TRBD1 (5 bases). V gave up 6 bases and J gave up 5 bases, with 38 bases separating them. The CDR3 is 21 residues long. Germline loops: CDR1 SGHRS, CDR2 YFSETQ. In DNA, the CDR3 is TGCGCCAGCATCATTAGGGGAGGCCGCGTTGGGGAATTGGGGGTATATTATGGCTACACCTTC. Translating it yields CASIIRGGRVGELGVYYGYTF.

This clone has only a few counts. The chain uses TRBV2 and TRBJ2-3; perhaps TRBD1 as D (6 bases). This CDR3 spans 15 amino acids. Germline CDR1 reads SNHLY; CDR2 reads FYNNEI. V was pared by 3 bases and J by 2 bases, with 12 bases between. The CDR3: CASSDRGSYTDTQYF. The CDR3 nucleotides are TGTGCCAGCAGTGATAGGGGGAGTTACACAGATACGCAGTATTTT. Combining the CDR3 with reference TRBV2 and TRBJ2-3 gives the whole variable domain EPEVTQTPSHQVTQMGQEVILRCVPISNHLYFYWYRQILGQKVEFLVSFYNNEISEKSEIFDDQFSVERPDGSNFTLKIRSTKLEDSAMYFCASSDRGSYTDTQYFGPGTRLTVL.

The chain uses TRBV5-1 and TRBJ1-2, with 8 nucleotides matching TRBD1. The V and J ends lost 0 bases and 8 bases, in that order; junction bases with no gene match: 6. Germline CDR1 and CDR2: SGHRS and YFSETQ. There are 14 residues in the CDR3. The CDR3 spells CASSLGDRLWGYTF. The CDR3 DNA reads TGCGCCAGCAGCTTGGGGGACAGGTTGTGGGGCTACACCTTC.

V usage is TRBV11-1 and J usage is TRBJ2-2; perhaps TRBD2 as D (7 bases). Trimming took 7 bases from V and 2 from J, leaving 14 bases between them. The CDR3 loop spans 15 amino acids. From germline, CDR1 is SGHAT and CDR2 FQDESV (reference sequence). The chain's CDR3 is CASTLGGLNTGELFF. CDR3 bases: TGTGCCAGCACCCTCGGGGGGCTTAACACCGGGGAGCTGTTTTTT.

The chain is built from TRBV18 and TRBJ2-7; 11 bases match TRBD2. The CDR3 is 15 amino acids. V gave up 3 bases and J gave up 5 bases; unmatched junction bases: 6. Germline V gene sequence: CDR1 KGHSH, CDR2 LQKENI. The DNA for the CDR3 is TGTGCCAGCTCACCCCTAGCGGGAGGTTCGGACGAGCAGTACTTC. Its translation is CASSPLAGGSDEQYF.

The chain uses TRBV14 and TRBJ2-7; TRBD1 matches 8 bases. V trimming: 6 bases; J trimming: 0 bases; junction bases outside the gene matches: 4. The CDR3 is 14 amino acids. The germline V gene encodes CDR1 SGHDN and CDR2 FVKESK. The DNA for the CDR3 is TGTGCCAGCAGGTTGACAGGGGCCTCCTACGAGCAGTACTTC. This codes for CASRLTGASYEQYF.

This sequence joins TRBV5-1 and TRBJ2-2; D ambiguous. CDR1 is SGHRS, CDR2 YFSETQ, per germline. The V end was cut by 0 bases, the J end by 13 bases, with 13 bases between. The CDR3 is 13 amino acids. CDR3 nucleotides: TGCGCCAGCAGCTTGGATGCCAGAGCGCCGCTGTTTTTT. Protein sequence: CASSLDARAPLFF.

This chain joins TRBV3-1 (or the pseudogene TRBV3-2) and TRBJ2-1, with 8 positions matching TRBD2. The V and J ends lost 2 bases and 7 bases, in that order; junction bases with no gene match: 10. The CDR3 totals 16 residues. In germline, CDR1 is LGHDT, CDR2 YNNKEL (reference sequence). This chain's CDR3 is CASSQQLSGTGNEQFF. The DNA of the CDR3 is TGTGCCAGCAGCCAACAGCTTAGCGGGACGGGAAATGAGCAGTTCTTC.

The chain carries TRBV11-2 and TRBJ2-2; 10 bases fit TRBD2. The CDR3 is 18 amino acids. Germline CDR1 and CDR2: SGHAT and FQNNGV. J was trimmed by 1 base and V by 1 base; bases with no gene match: 6. The CDR3 DNA follows: TGTGCCAGCAGCTTAGTGCTAGCGGGAGCCATGAACACCGGGGAGCTGTTTTTT. Translation: CASSLVLAGAMNTGELFF.

V usage is TRBV19 and J usage is TRBJ1-5; TRBD1 aligns across 7 bases. V shed 3 bases and J 3 bases; nucleotides not matched to a gene: 2. This CDR3 contains 14 residues. Germline lookup yields CDR1 LNHDA and CDR2 SQIVND (reference sequence). CDR3 protein: CASSIDRVNQPQHF. The CDR3 bases are TGTGCCAGTAGTATCGACAGGGTCAATCAGCCCCAGCATTTT.

The CDR3, as DNA: TGCGCCAGCAGTGAGAGTAGCGGGAGGTCTGAGCAGTTCTTC. It is translated as CASSESSGRSEQFF. V and J are TRBV10-1 and TRBJ2-1; TRBD2 aligns across 10 bases. CDR1 and CDR2 (germline): WNHNN, SYGVQD (reference sequence). The CDR3 extends over 14 amino acids. The junction had 4 bases not matched to a gene; V was cut back by 2 bases and J by 9 bases.

The chain's CDR3 is CASSRQGAGEKLFF. In DNA form, the CDR3 reads TGTGCCAGCAGCCGACAGGGGGCCGGAGAAAAACTGTTTTTT. The V call is TRBV14, the J call TRBJ1-4; the match to TRBD1 covers 10 bases. CDR1 and CDR2 from the germline V gene are SGHDN and FVKESK. The CDR3 runs 14 residues. Trimming took 4 bases from V and 8 from J; bases not matched to a gene: 4.

The chain couples TRBV4-2 to TRBJ2-7, with 7 positions matching TRBD2. CDR3 size: 15 residues. Germline CDR1 and CDR2: LGHNA and YNFKEQ. V trimming: 1 base; J trimming: 0 bases; junction bases outside the gene matches: 3. The CDR3 reads CASSQVAGDSYEQYF. The CDR3 DNA reads as TGTGCCAGCAGCCAAGTGGCGGGGGACTCCTACGAGCAGTACTTC.

V and J are TRBV19 and TRBJ1-4; 9 nucleotides agree with TRBD1. The CDR3 is made up of 14 amino acids. Germline assignment: CDR1 LNHDA and CDR2 SQIVND (reference sequence). With 3 bases clipped from V and 7 bases from J, the junction kept 3 bases outside the gene matches. CDR3 bases: TGTGCCAGTAGTATGAGACAGGGGGTTGAAAAACTGTTTTTT. Translation: CASSMRQGVEKLFF.

This rearrangement joins TRBV19 to TRBJ2-2; 7 nucleotides agree with TRBD1. This CDR3 has 16 residues. The germline gives CDR1 LNHDA, CDR2 SQIVND (reference sequence). Trimming removed 5 bases from V and 4 bases from J; junction bases left unmatched: 10. CDR3 amino acids: CASSVNRGGGTGELFF. DNA of the CDR3: TGTGCCAGTAGTGTCAACAGGGGCGGCGGCACCGGGGAGCTGTTTTTT.

The CDR3 spells CSARREVEQYF. The CDR3, as DNA: TGCAGTGCTAGGCGGGAAGTCGAGCAGTACTTC. This rearrangement joins TRBV20-1 to TRBJ2-7; D may be TRBD2 (6 bases). The CDR3 runs 11 residues. The ends were cut back, 3 bases at V and 6 bases at J, with 9 bases in the middle. The V gene's germline CDR1 is DFQATT and CDR2 SNEGSKA (reference sequence).

This clone came up a few times. The chain joins TRBV4-1 to TRBJ1-2; D uncertain. Between the trimmed V and J ends, which lost 0 bases and 8 bases, there was a span of 13 bases. The V gene's germline CDR1 is MGHRA and CDR2 YSYEKL. This CDR3 spans 14 amino acids. The CDR3 region has the DNA TGCGCCAGCAGCCAAGAGCGGCGGGGAGGCGGCTACACCTTC. Translation gives CASSQERRGGGYTF.

As for this clone: This may come from a read error, since a much larger clone is one base off. This sample also contains other DNA sequences that code for the same CDR3. This chain links TRBV18 with TRBJ1-2; D might be TRBD1 (5 bases). Germline V CDR1 and CDR2: KGHSH, LQKENI. The CDR3 spans 14 residues. V gave up 0 bases and J gave up 4 bases, with 9 bases separating them. The CDR3: CASSPPTESYGYTF. The CDR3 region has the DNA TGTGCCAGCTCACCACCGACAGAATCCTATGGCTACACCTTC. Using reference TRBV18 and TRBJ1-2 for the parts outside the CDR3, the full variable domain is NAGVMQNPRHLVRRRGQEARLRCSPMKGHSHVYWYRQLPEEGLKFMVYLQKENIIDESGMPKERFSAEFPKEGPSILRIQQVVRGDSAAYFCASSPPTESYGYTFGSGTRLTVV.